Listed below are T cell receptor beta chains from one sample, sequenced in a study of T cell repertoires in urothelial bladder cancer. TCRdb's table, derived via immunoSEQ multiplex PCR, lists solely in-frame clones and lacks some. Of around 12,000 clones in the sample, roughly 72% were seen once. Material for sequencing was tumor-infiltrating cells from bladder cancer. These TCRs come from a human donor with a benign inflammatory bladder lesion. Each CDR3 is given with its conserved first and last residue. D genes are given only for firm matches. Only part of the rows carry a size: once, few, many, or a class if the clone is expanded.

V	J	size	length	D	CDR3	DNA
TRBV7-3	TRBJ2-3	NA	17	TRBD2	CASSRSGAGDFTDTQYF	TGTGCCAGCAGCCGCTCTGGAGCGGGGGACTTCACAGATACGCAGTATTTT
TRBV4-1	TRBJ2-1	NA	19	TRBD2	CASSQDGLSVAGAYNEQFF	TGCGCCAGCAGCCAAGATGGTTTATCGGTAGCGGGGGCATACAATGAGCAGTTCTTC
TRBV18	TRBJ1-6	NA	15	NA	CASFSRGTYNSPLHF	TGTGCCAGCTTTTCTAGGGGCACCTATAATTCACCCCTCCACTTT
TRBV7-9	TRBJ1-6	NA	15	NA	CASSLEAPEISPLHF	TGTGCCAGCAGCTTAGAGGCACCCGAGATTTCACCCCTCCACTTT
TRBV19	TRBJ2-3	NA	14	NA	CASCRGASTDTQYF	TGTGCCAGTTGTCGGGGGGCGAGCACAGATACGCAGTATTTT
TRBV30	TRBJ2-5	NA	13	NA	CAWSVNSRETQYF	TGTGCCTGGAGTGTAAATAGCAGAGAGACCCAGTACTTC
TRBV7-6	TRBJ2-2	NA	14	NA	CASSQEAGNGELFF	TGTGCCAGCAGCCAAGAAGCAGGGAACGGGGAGCTGTTTTTT
TRBV5-1	TRBJ2-1	once	16	TRBD2	CASSLNAGVTYNEQFF	TGCGCCAGCAGCTTGAACGCGGGGGTGACCTACAATGAGCAGTTCTTC
TRBV7-3	TRBJ1-5	few	13	NA	CASSVVVNQPQHF	TGTGCCAGCTCAGTCGTTGTCAATCAGCCCCAGCATTTT
TRBV7-2	TRBJ1-2	NA	13	TRBD1	CASSLPQGVGYTF	TGTGCCAGCAGCCTCCCCCAGGGGGTTGGCTACACCTTC
TRBV6-6	TRBJ2-7	NA	12	NA	CASSRNAYEQYF	TGTGCCAGCAGTCGCAACGCCTACGAGCAGTACTTC
TRBV28	TRBJ2-7	NA	16	TRBD2	CASSFLTSGGSYEQYF	TGTGCCAGCAGTTTCCTCACTAGCGGGGGCTCCTACGAGCAGTACTTC
TRBV4-2	TRBJ1-2	NA	14	NA	CASSFPRAQNGYTF	TGTGCCAGCAGCTTCCCCCGGGCGCAGAATGGCTACACCTTC
TRBV5-1	TRBJ2-7	NA	15	TRBD2	CASSLKLAGRYEQYF	TGCGCCAGCAGCCTCAAACTAGCGGGGCGCTACGAGCAGTACTTC
TRBV7-3	TRBJ1-1	once	13	NA	CASSLFMNTEAFF	TGTGCCAGCAGCTTATTTATGAACACTGAAGCTTTCTTT
TRBV7-9	TRBJ1-3	NA	14	NA	CASSPDLAGNTIYF	TGTGCCAGCAGTCCGGACCTGGCTGGAAACACCATATATTTT
TRBV30	TRBJ2-7	few	10	NA	CAWGIYEQYF	TGTGCCTGGGGAATCTACGAGCAGTACTTC
TRBV9	TRBJ1-2	NA	14	NA	CASSVGGRGYGYTF	TGTGCCAGCAGCGTAGGAGGCAGGGGCTATGGCTACACCTTC
TRBV10-1	TRBJ2-1	NA	15	TRBD1	CASSDPTGAYNEQFF	TGCGCCAGCAGTGACCCGACAGGGGCTTACAATGAGCAGTTCTTC
TRBV27	TRBJ1-4	NA	13	NA	CASSRRVYEKLFF	TGTGCCAGCAGTCGGAGGGTTTATGAAAAACTGTTTTTT
TRBV5-6	TRBJ1-2	NA	14	NA	CASSLGDNPYGYTF	TGTGCCAGCAGCTTAGGGGACAACCCCTATGGCTACACCTTC
TRBV30	TRBJ1-3	NA	13	NA	CAWGDGRGNTIYF	TGTGCCTGGGGGGACGGGCGTGGAAACACCATATATTTT
TRBV30	TRBJ2-1	NA	20	TRBD2	CAWTMKTSGGPPSSYNEQFF	TGTGCCTGGACCATGAAGACTAGCGGGGGGCCTCCGAGCTCCTACAATGAGCAGTTCTTC
TRBV5-1	TRBJ2-1	NA	14	NA	CASSLGGGYNEQFF	TGCGCCAGCAGCTTGGGAGGGGGCTACAATGAGCAGTTCTTC
TRBV29-1	TRBJ1-2	NA	14	NA	CSSEKGQINYGYTF	TGCAGCTCGGAGAAGGGACAAATTAACTATGGCTACACCTTC
TRBV5-5	TRBJ2-1	few	13	NA	CASSLPGTPGQFF	TGTGCCAGCAGCTTGCCCGGGACCCCCGGTCAGTTCTTC
TRBV5-4	TRBJ2-2	NA	18	TRBD1	CASSLVGRGQGSTGELFF	TGTGCCAGCAGCTTGGTGGGTAGGGGACAGGGGTCGACCGGGGAGCTGTTTTTT
TRBV19	TRBJ2-7	once	14	NA	CASSISQGAYEQYF	TGTGCCAGTAGTATTAGCCAGGGCGCCTACGAGCAGTACTTC
TRBV5-4	TRBJ2-6	NA	15	NA	CASSLAGSGANVLTF	TGTGCCAGCAGCCTGGCGGGCTCTGGGGCCAACGTCCTGACTTTC
TRBV2	TRBJ2-2	NA	15	TRBD1	CASSATGGDTGELFF	TGTGCCAGCAGTGCCACAGGGGGCGACACCGGGGAGCTGTTTTTT
TRBV5-1	TRBJ2-3	NA	16	TRBD2	CASSLTGGASVNTQYF	TGCGCCAGCAGCCTAACCGGGGGGGCTTCCGTGAATACGCAGTATTTT
TRBV28	TRBJ2-7	NA	14	NA	CASLGQKDSYEQYF	TGTGCCAGCCTTGGACAGAAAGACTCCTACGAGCAGTACTTC
TRBV5-1	TRBJ1-2	NA	14	NA	CASSLEGEPYGYTF	TGCGCCAGCAGCTTGGAAGGAGAGCCCTATGGCTACACCTTC
TRBV2	TRBJ2-3	once	13	TRBD1	CASRVDRADTQYF	TGTGCCAGCAGGGTGGACAGGGCCGATACGCAGTATTTT
TRBV4-2	TRBJ2-3	NA	15	NA	CASSQPQGTADTQYF	TGTGCCAGCAGCCAACCTCAGGGGACCGCAGATACGCAGTATTTT
TRBV6-1	TRBJ1-2	medium-sized	13	NA	CASESGTNYGYTF	TGTGCCAGCGAGTCGGGTACTAACTATGGCTACACCTTC
TRBV13	TRBJ2-2	few	15	TRBD1	CASSNRGRSTGELFF	TGTGCCAGCAGCAACAGGGGGCGGAGCACCGGGGAGCTGTTTTTT
TRBV6-6	TRBJ1-2	NA	13	NA	CASTPGPEGGYTF	TGTGCCAGCACCCCGGGACCAGAGGGTGGCTACACCTTC
TRBV25-1	TRBJ1-1	NA	13	NA	CASKEEGTSEAFF	TGTGCCAGCAAGGAGGAGGGAACGAGTGAAGCTTTCTTT
TRBV7-9	TRBJ2-3	NA	15	NA	CASSADLSHTDTQYF	TGTGCCAGCAGCGCCGACTTGTCTCACACAGATACGCAGTATTTT
TRBV7-2	TRBJ1-5	NA	13	NA	CASSLSRNQPQHF	TGTGCCAGCAGCTTATCCCGGAATCAGCCCCAGCATTTT
TRBV5-4	TRBJ2-6	NA	16	TRBD1	CASSLRTGNGANVLTF	TGTGCCAGCAGCCTTAGGACAGGGAACGGGGCCAACGTCCTGACTTTC
TRBV6-1	TRBJ2-1	once	16	TRBD2	CASSEWGGGTYNEQFF	TGTGCCAGCAGTGAATGGGGCGGGGGGACCTACAATGAGCAGTTCTTC
TRBV7-2	TRBJ2-3	NA	14	NA	CASSALRGTDTQYF	TGTGCCAGCAGCGCTCTAAGGGGGACAGATACGCAGTATTTT
TRBV5-1	TRBJ2-3	NA	12	TRBD2	CASSRGADTQYF	TGCGCCAGCAGCCGGGGGGCAGATACGCAGTATTTT
TRBV5-8	TRBJ1-6	NA	16	NA	CASSRPSRGENSPLHF	TGTGCCAGCAGCCGACCCTCCAGGGGAGAGAATTCACCCCTCCACTTT
TRBV7-9	TRBJ2-3	NA	16	NA	CASRYTSGYSRDTQYF	TGTGCCAGCAGGTACACGTCGGGGTATTCTCGGGATACGCAGTATTTT
TRBV7-6	TRBJ2-7	NA	14	TRBD1	CASSGQGISYEQYF	TGTGCCAGCAGCGGACAGGGGATCTCCTACGAGCAGTACTTC
TRBV19	TRBJ2-3	NA	11	NA	CASSMGDTQYF	TGTGCCAGTAGTATGGGGGATACGCAGTATTTT
TRBV6-6	TRBJ2-1	few	12	TRBD1	CASSQGAYEQFF	TGTGCCAGCTCCCAGGGGGCCTATGAGCAGTTCTTC
TRBV7-2	TRBJ2-7	NA	13	NA	CASSRSVPYEQYF	TGTGCCAGCAGCCGCTCGGTCCCCTACGAGCAGTACTTC
TRBV10-2	TRBJ1-1	NA	13	NA	CASSPLLSTEAFF	TGCGCCAGCTCCCCACTCCTGAGCACTGAAGCTTTCTTT
TRBV19	TRBJ2-2	NA	15	TRBD1	CASRQGTGGDGELFF	TGTGCCAGTCGACAGGGGACAGGGGGGGACGGGGAGCTGTTTTTT
TRBV25-1	TRBJ2-1	NA	13	NA	CASSPGSYNEQFF	TGTGCCAGCAGCCCGGGTTCCTACAATGAGCAGTTCTTC
TRBV10-3	TRBJ1-5	few	14	NA	CAISGTPDNQPQHF	TGTGCCATCAGTGGGACACCTGACAATCAGCCCCAGCATTTT
TRBV6-1	TRBJ2-2	once	14	TRBD2	CASSGGLATGELFF	TGTGCCAGCAGTGGGGGACTAGCAACCGGGGAGCTGTTTTTT
TRBV7-8	TRBJ1-2	few	13	NA	CASSLVAGWGYTF	TGTGCCAGCAGCTTAGTCGCGGGGTGGGGCTACACCTTC